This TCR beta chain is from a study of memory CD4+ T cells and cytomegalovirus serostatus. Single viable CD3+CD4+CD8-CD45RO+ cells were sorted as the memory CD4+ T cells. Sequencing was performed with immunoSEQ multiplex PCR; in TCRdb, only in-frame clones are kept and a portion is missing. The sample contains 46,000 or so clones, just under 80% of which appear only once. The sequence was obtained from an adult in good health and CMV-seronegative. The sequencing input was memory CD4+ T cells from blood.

For the CDR3, the DNA is TGCGCCAGCAGCTTGGCCGGTGACTCCGGGGCCAACGTCCTGACTTTC. The encoded protein is CASSLAGDSGANVLTF. The chain combines TRBV5-1 with TRBJ2-6; D gene uncertain. V gave up 0 bases and J gave up 4 bases, with 11 bases separating them. CDR3 length equals 16 residues. From germline, CDR1 is SGHRS and CDR2 YFSETQ.